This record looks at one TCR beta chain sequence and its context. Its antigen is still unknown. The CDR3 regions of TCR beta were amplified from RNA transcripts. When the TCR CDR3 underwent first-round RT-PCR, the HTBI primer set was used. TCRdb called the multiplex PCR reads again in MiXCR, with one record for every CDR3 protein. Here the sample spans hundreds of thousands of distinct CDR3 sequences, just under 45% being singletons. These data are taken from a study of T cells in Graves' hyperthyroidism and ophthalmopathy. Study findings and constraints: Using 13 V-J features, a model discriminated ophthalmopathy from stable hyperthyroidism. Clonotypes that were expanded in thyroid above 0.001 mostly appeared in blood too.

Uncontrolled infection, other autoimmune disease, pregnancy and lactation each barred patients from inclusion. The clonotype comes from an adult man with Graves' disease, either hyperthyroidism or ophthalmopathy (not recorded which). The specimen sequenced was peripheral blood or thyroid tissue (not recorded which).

The CDR3 nucleotides read TGTGCCATCAGTTCAGGGCAGGGCTACGAGCAGTACTTC. Translated: CAISSGQGYEQYF. The chain has TRBV10-3 and TRBJ2-7; possibly TRBD1 for D (5 bases). The ends were cut back, 5 bases at V and 3 bases at J, with 11 bases in the middle. CDR3 length: 13 amino acids. The germline V gene has CDR1 ENHRY and CDR2 SYGVKD.